The clone carrying this T cell receptor (beta chain) was picked up many times. Its antigen is not identified. The sample originates from a study of naive and memory T cell subsets. Broader study findings: Over 90% of naive TCR sequences appeared only once, unlike memory subsets.

The beta constant-region primer was an equimolar mix of two oligonucleotides covering TRBC1 and TRBC2. TCRdb re-analysed the UMI-ligation and nested PCR reads in MiXCR, keeping a single row per CDR3 protein. Of about 85,000 distinct CDR3 sequences listed, about an eighth are singletons. CDR3 size: 15 residues. Looked up from germline, CDR1 is SEHNR and CDR2 is FQNEAQ (reference sequence). Germline trimming cut 1 base from V and 3 bases from J; bases unmatched to any gene: 4. The sequence came from a human donor in good health. The chain uses TRBV7-9 and TRBJ2-5; TRBD1 aligns across 8 bases. The sequenced sample consisted of central memory CD4+ T cells from blood. The CDR3 DNA reads TGTGCCAGCAGCTTAGGGGCAGGGGGCAAAGAGACCCAGTACTTC. Translated, it gives CASSLGAGGKETQYF.